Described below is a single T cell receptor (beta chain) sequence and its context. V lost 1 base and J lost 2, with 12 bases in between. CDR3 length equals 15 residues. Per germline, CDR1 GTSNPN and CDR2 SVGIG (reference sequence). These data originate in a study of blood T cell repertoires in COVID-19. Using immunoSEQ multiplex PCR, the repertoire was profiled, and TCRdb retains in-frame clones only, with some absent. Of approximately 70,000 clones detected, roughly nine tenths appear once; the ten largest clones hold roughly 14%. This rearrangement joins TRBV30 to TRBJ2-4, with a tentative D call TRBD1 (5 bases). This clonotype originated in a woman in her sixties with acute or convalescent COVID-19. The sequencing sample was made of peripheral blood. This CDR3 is CAWSETRVTKNIQYF. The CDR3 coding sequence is TGTGCCTGGAGTGAAACCAGGGTTACCAAAAACATTCAGTACTTC.